A single sample is the source of the 9 T cell receptor beta chains below, sequenced in a study of cytomegalovirus exposure and HLA in healthy donors. Measured with immunoSEQ multiplex PCR; TCRdb has only the in-frame clones, and not every one. Altogether more than 300,000 clones are present, about nine tenths being singletons, with the ten largest covering 0.65% to 0.85%. Input material: PBMCs. Receptor source: a young woman in good health and CMV-seronegative.

The chain employs TRBV27 and TRBJ2-5; 7 bases match TRBD1. CDR1 and CDR2 from the germline V gene are MNHEY and SMNVEV (reference sequence). The V gene end was trimmed by 10 bases and the J gene end by 5 bases; junction bases not matched to a gene: 10. This CDR3 region has 13 residues. DNA of the CDR3: TGTGCCACCAAGGGGGCCGGTGGGGAGACCCAGTACTTC. Translation gives CATKGAGGETQYF.

The genes are TRBV6-5 and TRBJ1-2; tentatively, D is TRBD1 (6 bases). This CDR3 has 15 residues. Germline CDR1 and CDR2: MNHEY and SVGAGI. The V and J ends lost 0 bases and 4 bases respectively, with 12 bases between them. The CDR3, as DNA: TGTGCCAGCAGTTACTCGTCTAGGGGGGGCTATGGCTACACCTTC. This codes for CASSYSSRGGYGYTF.

The V gene is TRBV27, the J gene TRBJ2-3; D is possibly TRBD1 (6 bases). The ends were cut back, 5 bases at V and 8 bases at J, with 14 bases in the middle. Germline-derived CDR1 and CDR2 are MNHEY and SMNVEV (reference sequence). This CDR3 contains 13 residues. The CDR3 nucleotides are TGTGCCAGCAGTGGTCACCCCAGGGGTACGCAGTATTTT. As protein: CASSGHPRGTQYF.

The J gene is TRBJ2-5, the V gene TRBV25-1; 7 bases are shared with TRBD2. CDR1 and CDR2 from the germline V gene are MGHDK and SYGVNS. The CDR3 contains 15 residues. Trimming took 6 bases from V and 0 from J; bases not matched to a gene: 7. The CDR3 nucleotides read TGTGCCAGCAGCGGGACTACCCAAGACCAAGAGACCCAGTACTTC. Its translation: CASSGTTQDQETQYF.

This clone was seen a handful of times. The V gene is TRBV6-6, the J gene TRBJ2-7; TRBD2 matches 8 bases. Looked up from germline, CDR1 is MNHNY and CDR2 is SVGAGI (reference sequence). The CDR3 is 16 amino acids. Germline trimming cut 4 bases from V and 4 bases from J; bases unmatched to any gene: 12. For the CDR3, the DNA is TGTGCCAGCAGTTCCCCTGCAGCGGGAGATCATTACGAGCAGTACTTC. Translated, it gives CASSSPAAGDHYEQYF.

This clone was found a few times. The rearrangement uses TRBV7-2 and TRBJ1-2; 7 positions agree with TRBD1. The J segment lost 4 bases and the V segment lost 5 bases, leaving 4 bases of the junction unmatched. From germline, CDR1 is SGHTA and CDR2 FQGNSA. The CDR3 is made up of 13 amino acids. The CDR3 bases are TGTGCCAGCAGCCACGGGACAGCCTATGGCTACACCTTC. It codes for CASSHGTAYGYTF. The full variable domain, its missing parts supplied by reference TRBV7-2 and TRBJ1-2, is GAGVSQSPSNKVTEKGKDVELRCDPISGHTALYWYRQSLGQGLEFLIYFQGNSAPDKSGLPSDRFSAERTGGSVSTLTIQRTQQEDSAVYLCASSHGTAYGYTFGSGTRLTVV.

V and J are TRBV23-1 and TRBJ2-7; D might be TRBD2 (5 bases). TRBV23-1 qualifies as an ORF whose function is uncertain. CDR3 length equals 16 residues. V lost 0 bases, J lost 0 bases, and 12 bases lay in between. The CDR3 nucleotides read TGCGCCAGCAGTCAATCTAGAGGAGGTAGCTCCTACGAGCAGTACTTC. Its translation: CASSQSRGGSSYEQYF.

The chain is built from TRBV5-1 and TRBJ1-2; 8 nucleotides line up with TRBD1. Per the germline V gene, CDR1 is SGHRS and CDR2 is YFSETQ. V dropped 0 bases and J dropped 8; count of bases not matched to a gene: 12. CDR3 length: 16 residues. The CDR3 sequence is CASSLDPAGQGSGYTF. CDR3 in DNA: TGCGCCAGCAGCTTGGATCCAGCCGGACAGGGTAGCGGCTACACCTTC.

This clone is a singleton in its sample. The chain joins TRBV11-2 to TRBJ2-1; D may be TRBD2 (6 bases). Germline CDR1 reads SGHAT; CDR2 reads FQNNGV. This CDR3 is built from 14 residues. Trimming shortened V by 5 bases and J by 4 bases, and 12 bases separated the two germline ends. The CDR3 nucleotides read TGTGCCAGCAGCCACCAAGCGGGTTACAATGAGCAGTTCTTC. Protein: CASSHQAGYNEQFF.